Each of the 30 T cell receptor beta chains below was sequenced from the same sample in a study of sequential checkpoint blockade in melanoma. Described treatment: randomized to nivolumab then ipilimumab (arm A) or the reverse (arm B). Data came from immunoSEQ multiplex PCR; TCRdb stores just in-frame clones and leaves some out. Here the sample spans 40,000 or so clones, roughly 89% being singletons. The sample consisted of CD8+ T cells sorted from blood (inferred from file names), taken from a patient given nivolumab and ipilimumab in sequence. The receptors come from a human donor with melanoma.

V usage is TRBV19 and J usage is TRBJ1-1, with D unclear. This CDR3 comprises 13 residues. The germline V gene has CDR1 LNHDA and CDR2 SQIVND (reference sequence). Deletions cut 0 bases from V and 7 bases from J, with 9 bases between. CDR3 DNA sequence: TGTGCCAGTAGTATAGATAGCTCTTTTGAAGCTTTCTTT. As protein: CASSIDSSFEAFF. Complete variable domain (other parts from reference TRBV19 and TRBJ1-1): DGGITQSPKYLFRKEGQNVTLSCEQNLNHDAMYWYRQDPGQGLRLIYYSQIVNDFQKGDIAEGYSVSREKKESFPLTVTSAQKNPTAFYLCASSIDSSFEAFFGQGTRLTVV.

The rearrangement joins TRBV6-1 to TRBJ2-1; no reliable D call. Germline values: CDR1 MNHNS, CDR2 SASEGT. V lost 2 bases, J lost 14 bases, and 13 bases lay in between. There are 12 residues in the CDR3. The CDR3 reads CASSEPLELEFF. CDR3 nucleotide sequence: TGTGCCAGCAGTGAACCGCTCGAGTTGGAGTTCTTC.

V is TRBV6-5 and J is TRBJ2-3; the D is unclear. V lost 2 bases, J lost 0 bases, and 3 bases lay in between. CDR1 is MNHEY and CDR2 is SVGAGI in the germline V gene. The length of the CDR3 is 13 residues. Here the CDR3 DNA reads TGTGCCAGCAGTTACCGGAGCACAGATACGCAGTATTTT. Protein product: CASSYRSTDTQYF.

This chain connects TRBV15 to TRBJ1-2; 7 bases align to TRBD1. V shed 8 bases, J shed 1 base, and the junction held 13 bases outside the gene matches. This CDR3 region has 16 residues. Germline V gene sequence: CDR1 LNHNV, CDR2 YYDKDF (reference sequence). In DNA, the CDR3 is TGTGCCACCTCCCCCGACGGGACAGCCCTTAACTATGGCTACACCTTC. Translating gives CATSPDGTALNYGYTF.

This chain joins TRBV4-1 and TRBJ1-2, with D possibly being TRBD1 (6 bases). The CDR3 sequence is 14 residues long. V dropped 4 bases and J dropped 4 bases, with 13 bases sitting between them. The V gene's germline CDR1 is MGHRA and CDR2 YSYEKL. CDR3 sequence (DNA): TGCGCCAGCAGCCCCCAGGACAGTTCCTATGGCTACACCTTC. As protein: CASSPQDSSYGYTF.

The chain joins TRBV28 to TRBJ2-7; TRBD1 matches at 8 bases. In germline, CDR1 is MDHEN, CDR2 SYDVKM. Losses at the gene ends were 5 bases for V and 2 bases for J; bases not matched to a gene: 2. This CDR3 has 13 amino acids. DNA for the CDR3: TGTGCCAGCAGTCGGGACAGGACCTACGAGCAGTACTTC. Translation gives CASSRDRTYEQYF.

The chain couples TRBV9 to TRBJ1-2, with D possibly matching TRBD1 (5 bases). Germline loops: CDR1 SGDLS, CDR2 YYNGEE. The V gene lost 0 bases and the J gene lost 2 bases, with 11 bases spanning the gap. This CDR3 is built from 15 residues. Here the CDR3 DNA reads TGTGCCAGCAGCGTAGGTGGGGGGACCAACTATGGCTACACCTTC. Protein sequence: CASSVGGGTNYGYTF.

The rearrangement joins TRBV4-2 to TRBJ2-2; D remains unclear. This CDR3 contains 16 residues. The V end was cut by 1 base, the J end by 0 bases, with 9 bases between. Germline assignment: CDR1 LGHNA and CDR2 YNFKEQ. This CDR3 reads CASSQGSGANTGELFF. In DNA form, the CDR3 reads TGTGCCAGCAGCCAAGGATCAGGTGCGAACACCGGGGAGCTGTTTTTT.

The chain couples TRBV28 to TRBJ1-2; D gene ambiguous. V lost 5 bases to trimming and J lost 0 bases, with 16 bases between them. The CDR3 sequence is 16 residues long. CDR1 is MDHEN, CDR2 SYDVKM, per germline. In DNA, the CDR3 is TGTGCCAGCAGTCCTGTGTTGCAGGTAGCTAACTATGGCTACACCTTC. This gives the protein CASSPVLQVANYGYTF.

The rearrangement joins TRBV11-3 to TRBJ2-1; 7 nucleotides align to TRBD1. Unmatched junction bases numbered 9, after V lost 4 bases and J lost 12 bases. Germline CDR1 reads SGHNT; CDR2 reads YENEEA. The CDR3 contains 13 residues. CDR3 protein: CASSSGSGTVQFF. The CDR3 DNA reads TGTGCCAGCAGCTCGGGCTCCGGGACAGTGCAGTTCTTC.

This chain joins TRBV27 and TRBJ2-2, with D perhaps TRBD2 (5 bases). CDR1 and CDR2 (germline): MNHEY, SMNVEV (reference sequence). Trimming cost V 6 bases and J 2 bases, with 13 bases left between them. This CDR3 comprises 15 residues. The CDR3 protein is CASRVRAPNTGELFF. The CDR3 bases are TGTGCCAGCAGAGTGCGGGCTCCAAACACCGGGGAGCTGTTTTTT.

This rearrangement joins TRBV15 to TRBJ2-7; TRBD1 matches 7 bases. V shed 7 bases, J shed 4 bases, and the junction held 13 bases outside the gene matches. CDR3 length: 15 amino acids. The V gene's germline CDR1 is LNHNV and CDR2 YYDKDF (reference sequence). This CDR3 reads CATNIRGLHIYEQYF. As DNA, the CDR3 is TGTGCCACCAACATTAGGGGGCTGCACATATACGAGCAGTACTTC.

This clone was observed a single time. This chain connects TRBV7-7 to TRBJ2-4, with a possible D match to TRBD1 (5 bases). CDR3 length equals 12 residues. CDR1 SSHAT and CDR2 FNYEAQ come from the germline V gene (reference sequence). This CDR3 reads CATTVAKNIQYF. The CDR3, as DNA: TGTGCTACGACAGTAGCCAAAAACATTCAGTACTTC.

The DNA of the CDR3 is TGTGCCAGCACACCGGTGGCTAGTCTGTACAATGAGCAGTTCTTC. Its protein is CASTPVASLYNEQFF. The chain employs TRBV27 and TRBJ2-1; no reliable D call. This CDR3 spans 15 amino acids. Trimming pared 7 bases from V and 4 bases from J, leaving 17 bases between. Germline assignment: CDR1 MNHEY and CDR2 SMNVEV (reference sequence).

The chain links TRBV28 to TRBJ2-1, with 7 bases fitting TRBD2. The germline V gene encodes CDR1 MDHEN and CDR2 SYDVKM. The trim removed 8 bases at V and 7 bases at J, leaving 20 bases unmatched. The CDR3 loop spans 17 amino acids. The CDR3, as DNA: TGTGCCAGCGGGTACCCGTTGTGGGGGGAGGGGAGTAATGAGCAGTTCTTC. This gives the protein CASGYPLWGEGSNEQFF. The variable domain in full, completed from reference TRBV28 and TRBJ2-1, reads DVKVTQSSRYLVKRTGEKVFLECVQDMDHENMFWYRQDPGLGLRLIYFSYDVKMKEKGDIPEGYSVSREKKERFSLILESASTNQTSMYLCASGYPLWGEGSNEQFFGPGTRLTVL.

This sequence joins TRBV7-8 and TRBJ1-1, with no clear D. Trimming left V 5 bases short and J 3 bases short, with 13 bases between. Germline assignment: CDR1 SGHVS and CDR2 FQNEAQ. CDR3 length equals 14 residues. CDR3 residues: CASSKTVRDTEAFF. Written as DNA, the CDR3 is TGTGCCAGCAGCAAAACCGTTCGGGACACTGAAGCTTTCTTT.

This chain links TRBV5-1 with TRBJ2-1, with 8 nucleotides matching TRBD1. V lost 3 bases, J lost 6 bases, and 8 bases stayed unmatched. Germline V gene lookup returns CDR1 SGHRS and CDR2 YFSETQ. The CDR3 runs 15 residues. The CDR3 region is CASSYLGQVTNEQFF. The CDR3 DNA reads as TGCGCCAGCAGCTACCTGGGACAGGTAACCAATGAGCAGTTCTTC. Using reference TRBV5-1 and TRBJ2-1 for the parts outside the CDR3, the full variable domain is KAGVTQTPRYLIKTRGQQVTLSCSPISGHRSVSWYQQTPGQGLQFLFEYFSETQRNKGNFPGRFSGRQFSNSRSEMNVSTLELGDSALYLCASSYLGQVTNEQFFGPGTRLTVL.

The chain couples TRBV7-3 to TRBJ2-1; maybe TRBD1 (6 bases). Germline V gene data show CDR1 as SGHTA and CDR2 as FQGTGA. The CDR3 runs to 12 residues. Trimming cost V 5 bases and J 10 bases, with 12 bases left between them. CDR3 region: CASSQGGSEQFF. The CDR3 nucleotides are TGTGCCAGCAGCCAAGGGGGATCCGAGCAGTTCTTC. The full variable domain, its missing parts supplied by reference TRBV7-3 and TRBJ2-1, is GAGVSQTPSNKVTEKGKYVELRCDPISGHTALYWYRQSLGQGPEFLIYFQGTGAADDSGLPNDRFFAVRPEGSVSTLKIQRTERGDSAVYLCASSQGGSEQFFGPGTRLTVL.

This rearrangement joins TRBV7-2 to TRBJ1-2; D remains ambiguous. V was clipped by 4 bases and J by 3 bases, with 9 bases between them. Germline CDR1 SGHTA, CDR2 FQGNSA. The CDR3 length is 13 residues. CDR3 protein: CASSSSVYYGYTF. The CDR3 nucleotides are TGTGCCAGCAGCTCCAGCGTCTACTATGGCTACACCTTC.

V usage is TRBV27 and J usage is TRBJ2-1, with a weak D call TRBD1 (6 bases). Deletions cut 3 bases from V and 3 bases from J, with 12 bases between. CDR3 length: 15 residues. Germline CDR1 reads MNHEY; CDR2 reads SMNVEV (reference sequence). The CDR3 sequence is CASSLSSGHYNEQFF. CDR3 nucleotides: TGTGCCAGCAGTTTGTCCTCGGGACACTACAATGAGCAGTTCTTC.

This rearrangement joins TRBV6-5 to TRBJ1-5, with D hard to call. CDR1 is MNHEY, CDR2 SVGAGI, per germline. Trimming took off 4 bases at V and 6 bases at J, with 13 bases between the two ends. This CDR3 region has 14 residues. The CDR3 loop is CASSFGSAGQPQHF. The CDR3 DNA is TGTGCCAGCAGTTTTGGTTCGGCAGGTCAGCCCCAGCATTTT.

This chain uses TRBV7-9 with TRBJ2-1; 8 nucleotides align to TRBD2. V dropped 5 bases and J dropped 3; count of bases not matched to a gene: 6. Germline-derived CDR1 and CDR2 are SEHNR and FQNEAQ (reference sequence). CDR3 length: 15 amino acids. The CDR3 bases are TGTGCCAGCAGCGAGATAGCGGGACTCTACAATGAGCAGTTCTTC. The encoded protein is CASSEIAGLYNEQFF.

The chain uses TRBV18 and TRBJ1-1; D possibly corresponds to TRBD1 (5 bases). Germline V CDR1 and CDR2: KGHSH, LQKENI. This CDR3 comprises 16 residues. Trimming stripped 3 bases from V and 5 bases from J, with 19 bases between. The CDR3 loop reads CASSPPGGEGRTEAFF. The DNA of the CDR3 is TGTGCCAGCTCACCTCCCGGCGGGGAGGGGCGAACTGAAGCTTTCTTT.

The J gene is TRBJ2-7, the V gene TRBV2; D remains unclear. V was shortened by 5 bases and J by 2 bases, with 25 bases between the two germline ends. Germline CDR1 SNHLY, CDR2 FYNNEI. There are 18 residues in the CDR3. CDR3 DNA: TGTGCCAGCAGTCAAGACCCATTAAGCGTAACATCGACCTACGAGCAGTACTTC. Translating it yields CASSQDPLSVTSTYEQYF.

This clone has just a few counts. The chain joins TRBV7-9 to TRBJ2-1; 15 bases map to TRBD2. CDR1 and CDR2 (germline): SEHNR, FQNEAQ (reference sequence). The CDR3 covers 16 residues. The V and J ends lost 5 bases and 7 bases, in that order; junction bases with no gene match: 6. The CDR3 sequence is CASSQDGTSGGNEQFF. Here the CDR3 DNA reads TGTGCCAGCAGCCAAGATGGGACTAGCGGGGGGAATGAGCAGTTCTTC.

The rearrangement links TRBV27 to TRBJ2-1; 10 bases match TRBD2. Germline V gene lookup returns CDR1 MNHEY and CDR2 SMNVEV (reference sequence). V lost 4 bases, J lost 0 bases, and 3 bases stayed unmatched. The CDR3 runs 16 residues. DNA for the CDR3: TGTGCCAGCAGTTCCCCTAGCGGGAGCTCCTACAATGAGCAGTTCTTC. This translates into CASSSPSGSSYNEQFF.

The J gene is TRBJ2-3, the V gene TRBV6-7, with 8 bases aligning to TRBD2. TRBV6-7 is sorted into the ORF group, with uncertain function. The CDR3 is 16 amino acids. V shed 6 bases and J 0 bases; nucleotides not matched to a gene: 8. The CDR3 DNA reads as TGTGCCAGCAGCAACCCGAGCGGGAGCAGCACAGATACGCAGTATTTT. This gives the protein CASSNPSGSSTDTQYF.

This chain joins TRBV27 and TRBJ2-1; D ambiguous. The CDR3 extends over 14 amino acids. From germline, CDR1 is MNHEY and CDR2 SMNVEV (reference sequence). Trimming removed 2 bases at V and 3 bases at J, with 8 bases between. The CDR3 DNA reads as TGTGCCAGCAGTTTACGCGAAGTCTACAATGAGCAGTTCTTC. The encoded protein is CASSLREVYNEQFF.

This chain joins TRBV29-1 and TRBJ2-5, with TRBD1 matching over 7 bases. Germline assignment: CDR1 SQVTM and CDR2 ANQGSEA. CDR3 length: 15 residues. The V segment lost 5 bases and the J segment 1 base; nucleotides outside the gene matches: 10. The CDR3 bases are TGCAGCGTTAGCCCCGGGACAGCCACCCAAGAGACCCAGTACTTC. Its translation: CSVSPGTATQETQYF.

The chain uses TRBV27 and TRBJ1-5; D ambiguous. The CDR3 is made up of 13 amino acids. V lost 2 bases and J lost 7, with 9 bases in between. The V gene's germline CDR1 is MNHEY and CDR2 SMNVEV (reference sequence). CDR3 amino acids: CASSLTGGQPQHF. The DNA for the CDR3 is TGTGCCAGCAGTTTAACGGGAGGGCAGCCCCAGCATTTT.